Each of the 10 T cell receptor beta chains below was sequenced from the same sample in a study of early T cells in non-severe SARS-CoV-2 infection. From the 5' RACE reads, TCRdb called clonotypes with MiXCR, one entry per CDR3 protein. The repertoire includes 40,000 to 50,000 distinct CDR3 sequences, 7.1% of them detected once, and approximately 5% sits in the top ten. The source material was whole blood. Receptors originate from an adult who was a healthcare worker with PCR-confirmed SARS-CoV-2 infection or an uninfected control (not recorded which).

The chain recombines TRBV15 with TRBJ2-3, with D uncertain. CDR1 LNHNV and CDR2 YYDKDF come from the germline V gene (reference sequence). V was clipped by 0 bases and J by 2 bases, with 6 bases between them. The CDR3 has 14 residues. This CDR3 reads CATSRDRDTDTQYF. In DNA, the CDR3 is TGTGCCACCAGCAGAGATAGGGACACAGATACGCAGTATTTT.

V usage is TRBV12-3 or TRBV12-4 and J usage is TRBJ1-4; D remains ambiguous. Between the trimmed V and J ends, which lost 8 bases and 4 bases, there was a span of 17 bases. The CDR3 extends over 15 amino acids. The CDR3 loop is CASSVWHRGNEKLFF. Written as DNA, the CDR3 is TGTGCCAGCTCCGTTTGGCACAGAGGTAATGAAAAACTGTTTTTT.

This clonotype was counted ten times or more. The germline gene is not matched at one end of the junction; a read error may be the cause. The V and J genes are TRBV19 and TRBJ2-1; D possibly matches TRBD1 or TRBD2 (5 bases each). The CDR3 is made up of 13 amino acids. Germline V gene data show CDR1 as LNHDA and CDR2 as SQIVND (reference sequence). The DNA for the CDR3 is TGTGCCAGTAGTGTAGAGGGGTCGATTGAGCAGTTCTTC. Its protein is CASSVEGSIEQFF.

With respect to this clonotype: At one end, the junction sequence differs from germline, possibly due to a read error. The chain carries TRBV20-1 and TRBJ2-4, with a tentative D call TRBD2 (5 bases). The CDR3 is made up of 14 amino acids. Germline CDR1 reads DFQATT; CDR2 reads SNEGSKA (reference sequence). The CDR3 region is CSATSYLAQNIQYF. CDR3 in DNA: TGCAGTGCTACCAGCTACCTAGCCCAAAACATTCAGTACTTC.

The table lists this clonotype with many counts. The chain is built from TRBV2 and TRBJ1-2, with 8 bases aligning to TRBD1. The V gene end was trimmed by 6 bases and the J gene end by 3 bases; junction bases not matched to a gene: 3. This CDR3 is 13 amino acids long. Germline lookup yields CDR1 SNHLY and CDR2 FYNNEI. The CDR3 coding sequence is TGTGCCAGCAGAGCGGACAGGGACTATGGCTACACCTTC. This translates into CASRADRDYGYTF.

The chain joins TRBV18 to TRBJ2-2; possible D gene TRBD2, 6 bases. The CDR3 totals 15 residues. CDR1 and CDR2 (germline): KGHSH, LQKENI. With 2 bases removed from V and 10 bases from J, the gap between germline ends came to 17 bases. CDR3 coding DNA: TGTGCCAGCTCACCATCCCAGGGAGGTCCCGTGGAGCTGTTTTTT. Its protein product is CASSPSQGGPVELFF.

This clonotype was recorded many times. The chain uses TRBV7-2 and TRBJ2-6; D ambiguous. The CDR3 runs 19 residues. Germline values: CDR1 SGHTA, CDR2 FQGNSA. Trimming left V 4 bases short and J 0 bases short, with 19 bases between. The CDR3 DNA follows: TGTGCCAGCAGCTCCCTACTACTGACTTATAGCTCTGGGGCCAACGTCCTGACTTTC. It specifies CASSSLLLTYSSGANVLTF.

This clonotype was picked up many times. The genes are TRBV19 and TRBJ2-7; either TRBD1 or TRBD2 may fit D (5 bases each). The germline V gene encodes CDR1 LNHDA and CDR2 SQIVND (reference sequence). The CDR3 extends over 17 amino acids. The V and J ends lost 5 bases and 1 base respectively, with 21 bases between them. The CDR3 loop reads CASSEKTGTYKSYEQYF. CDR3 in DNA: TGTGCCAGTAGTGAGAAAACCGGGACCTACAAATCCTACGAGCAGTACTTC. Full variable domain (rest looked up from reference TRBV19 and TRBJ2-7): DGGITQSPKYLFRKEGQNVTLSCEQNLNHDAMYWYRQDPGQGLRLIYYSQIVNDFQKGDIAEGYSVSREKKESFPLTVTSAQKNPTAFYLCASSEKTGTYKSYEQYFGPGTRLTVT.

The chain recombines TRBV5-1 with TRBJ2-5, with TRBD2 matching 7 bases. The CDR3 has 14 amino acids. Germline V CDR1 and CDR2: SGHRS, YFSETQ. The trim removed 4 bases at V and 5 bases at J, leaving 8 bases unmatched. The CDR3 reads CASSAGLVKETQYF. Here the CDR3 DNA reads TGCGCCAGCAGCGCCGGACTAGTCAAGGAGACCCAGTACTTC.

Many counts were recorded for this clonotype. The chain carries TRBV18 and TRBJ1-6; possible D gene TRBD1, 6 bases. With 6 bases removed from V and 3 bases from J, the gap between germline ends came to 15 bases. Germline loops: CDR1 KGHSH, CDR2 LQKENI. CDR3 size: 16 residues. The CDR3 DNA reads TGTGCCAGCTCGCCGGACAGCAAGAACTATAATTCACCCCTCCACTTT. Translated: CASSPDSKNYNSPLHF.